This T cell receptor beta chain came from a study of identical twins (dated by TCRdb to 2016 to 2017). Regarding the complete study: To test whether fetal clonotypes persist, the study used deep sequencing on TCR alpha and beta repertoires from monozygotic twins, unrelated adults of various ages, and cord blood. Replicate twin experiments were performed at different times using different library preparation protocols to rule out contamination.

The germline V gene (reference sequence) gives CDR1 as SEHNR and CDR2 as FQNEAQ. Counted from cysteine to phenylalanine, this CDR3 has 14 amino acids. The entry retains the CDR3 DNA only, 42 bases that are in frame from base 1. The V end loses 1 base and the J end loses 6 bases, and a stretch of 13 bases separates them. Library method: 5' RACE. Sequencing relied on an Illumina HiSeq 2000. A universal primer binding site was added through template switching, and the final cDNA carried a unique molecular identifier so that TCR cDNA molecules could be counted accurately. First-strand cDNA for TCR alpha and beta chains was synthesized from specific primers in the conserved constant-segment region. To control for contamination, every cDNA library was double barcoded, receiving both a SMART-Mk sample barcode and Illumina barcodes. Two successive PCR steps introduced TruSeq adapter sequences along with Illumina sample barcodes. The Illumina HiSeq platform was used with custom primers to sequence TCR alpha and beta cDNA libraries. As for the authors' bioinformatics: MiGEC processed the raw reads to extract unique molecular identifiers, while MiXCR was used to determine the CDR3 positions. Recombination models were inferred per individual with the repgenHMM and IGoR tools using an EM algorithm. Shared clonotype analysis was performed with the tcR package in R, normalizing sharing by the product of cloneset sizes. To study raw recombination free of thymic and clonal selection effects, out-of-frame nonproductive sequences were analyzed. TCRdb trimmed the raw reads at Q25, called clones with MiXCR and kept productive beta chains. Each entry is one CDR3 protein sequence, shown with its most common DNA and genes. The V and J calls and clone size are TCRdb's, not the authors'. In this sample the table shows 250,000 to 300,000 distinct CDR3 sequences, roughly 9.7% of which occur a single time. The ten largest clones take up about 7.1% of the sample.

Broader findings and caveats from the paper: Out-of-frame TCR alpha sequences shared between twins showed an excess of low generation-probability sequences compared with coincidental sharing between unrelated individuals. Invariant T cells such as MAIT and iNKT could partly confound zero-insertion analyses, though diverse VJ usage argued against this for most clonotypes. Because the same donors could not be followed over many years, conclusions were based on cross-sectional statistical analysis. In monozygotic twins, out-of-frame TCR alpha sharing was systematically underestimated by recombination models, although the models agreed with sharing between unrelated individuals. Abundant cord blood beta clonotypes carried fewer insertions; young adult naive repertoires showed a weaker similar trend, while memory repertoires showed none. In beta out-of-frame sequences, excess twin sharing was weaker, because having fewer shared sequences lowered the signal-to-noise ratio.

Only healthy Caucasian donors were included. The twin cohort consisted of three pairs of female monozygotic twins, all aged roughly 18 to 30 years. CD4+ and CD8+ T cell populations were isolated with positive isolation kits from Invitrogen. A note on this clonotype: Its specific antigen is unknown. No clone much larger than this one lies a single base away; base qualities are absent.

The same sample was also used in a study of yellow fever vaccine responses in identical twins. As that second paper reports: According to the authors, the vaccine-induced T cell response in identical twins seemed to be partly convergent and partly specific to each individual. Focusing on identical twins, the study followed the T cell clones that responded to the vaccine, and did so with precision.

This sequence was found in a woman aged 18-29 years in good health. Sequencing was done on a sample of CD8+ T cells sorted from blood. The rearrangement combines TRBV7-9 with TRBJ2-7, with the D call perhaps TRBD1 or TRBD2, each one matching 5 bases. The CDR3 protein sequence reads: CASSLVQGEGEQYF. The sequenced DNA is TGTGCCAGCAGCTTAGTTCAGGGAGAAGGCGAGCAGTACTTC.